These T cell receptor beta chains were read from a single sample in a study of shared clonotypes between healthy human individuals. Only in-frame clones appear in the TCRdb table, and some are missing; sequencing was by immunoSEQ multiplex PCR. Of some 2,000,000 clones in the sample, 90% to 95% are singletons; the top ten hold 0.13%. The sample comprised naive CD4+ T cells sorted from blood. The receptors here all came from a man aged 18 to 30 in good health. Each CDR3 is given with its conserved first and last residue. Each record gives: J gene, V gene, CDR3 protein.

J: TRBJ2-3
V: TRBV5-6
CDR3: CASRRTLTRTDTQYF

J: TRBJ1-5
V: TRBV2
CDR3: CASSEVGSQPQHF

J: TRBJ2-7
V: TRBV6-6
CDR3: CASSAGTGVVLDEQYF

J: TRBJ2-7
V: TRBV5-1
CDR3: CASSPLGAEQYF

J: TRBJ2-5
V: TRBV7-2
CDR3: CASSLGGPQETQYF

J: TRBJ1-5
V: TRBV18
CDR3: CASSGSNSNQPQHF

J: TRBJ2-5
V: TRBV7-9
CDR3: CASSSPGPGETQYF

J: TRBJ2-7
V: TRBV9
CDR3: CASSAQQGSHEQYF

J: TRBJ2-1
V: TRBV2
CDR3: CASSWSSYNEQFF

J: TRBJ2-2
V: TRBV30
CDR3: CAWSDRTGELFF

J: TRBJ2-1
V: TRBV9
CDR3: CASSPSPDRYNEQFF

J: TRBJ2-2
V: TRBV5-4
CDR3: CASTKDRAGTGELFF

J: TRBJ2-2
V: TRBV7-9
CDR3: CASSLARAAPNTGELFF

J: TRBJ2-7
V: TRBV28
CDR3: CASTEDRISSYEQYF

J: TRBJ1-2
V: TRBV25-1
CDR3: CASSVVGTDGYTF

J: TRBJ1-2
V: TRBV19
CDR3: CASSTTGGDNYGYTF

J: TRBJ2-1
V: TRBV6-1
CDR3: CASSGLAAYNEQFF

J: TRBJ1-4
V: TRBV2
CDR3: CASSGRTATNEKLFF

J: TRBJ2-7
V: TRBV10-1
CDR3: CASSNYGTGNAYEQYF

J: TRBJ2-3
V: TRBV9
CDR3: CASSVTVGTDTQYF

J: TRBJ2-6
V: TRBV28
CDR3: CASSLFLYGGANVLTF

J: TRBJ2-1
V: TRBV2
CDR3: CASPGGRNEQFF

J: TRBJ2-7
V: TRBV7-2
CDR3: CASSLDGPYEQYF

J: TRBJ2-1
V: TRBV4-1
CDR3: CASSQTLRDEQFF

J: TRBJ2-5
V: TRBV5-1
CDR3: CASSLGDLRWQETQYF

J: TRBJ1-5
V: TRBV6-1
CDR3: CASSEADYSNQPQHF

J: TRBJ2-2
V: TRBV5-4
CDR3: CASSLAQKGTGELFF

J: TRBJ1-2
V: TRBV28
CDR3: CASSLSGTGAGNYGYTF

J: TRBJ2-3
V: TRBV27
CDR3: CASRDWGTGRADTQYF

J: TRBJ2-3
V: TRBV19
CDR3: CASRLASTDTQYF

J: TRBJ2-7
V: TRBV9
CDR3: CASSESSVAYEQYF

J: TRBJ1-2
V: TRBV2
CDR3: CASSGGQGSGYTF

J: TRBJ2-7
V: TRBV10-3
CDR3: CAISGQGRYEQYF

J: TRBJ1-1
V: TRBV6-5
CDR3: CASSWTGDMNTEAFF